This record covers a single T cell receptor beta chain. No antigen is known for it. This sample is part of a study of post-analysis software for immune sequencing data. About the research overall: Recorded subtypes: relapsing-remitting, secondary progressive, progressive-relapsing; some patients unannotated. General study findings and limits: By F measure, strong co-clustering occurred among samples prepared in the same batch. Significantly lower normalized Chao1 diversity was found in patients with multiple sclerosis relative to controls.

Each TCR beta cDNA library carried unique molecular identifiers. Input of roughly 0.9 to 11 million T cells yielded hundreds of thousands of cDNA molecules. A single record per CDR3 protein comes from TCRdb applying MiXCR to the PCR reads. In the table there are 600,000 to 700,000 distinct CDR3 sequences, approximately 59% of which are singletons. The sequencing input was blood. The sequence derives from a girl under 10 years old with multiple sclerosis.

Here the CDR3 reads CASSWGGLAGDEQFF. The CDR3 DNA reads as TGCGCCAGCAGCTGGGGGGGACTAGCGGGAGATGAGCAGTTCTTC. This sequence joins TRBV5-1 and TRBJ2-1, with 14 bases identical to TRBD2. Germline V gene lookup returns CDR1 SGHRS and CDR2 YFSETQ. Germline trimming cut 3 bases from V and 8 bases from J; bases unmatched to any gene: 4. CDR3 length equals 15 residues.